This entry concerns a single TCR beta chain. Trimming removed 2 bases from V and 5 bases from J; junction bases left unmatched: 5. Germline V gives CDR1 KGHSY, CDR2 FQNENV. The length of the CDR3 is 15 residues. Methods used by the authors: Amplified reference gene primers provided the basis for estimating nucleated cell counts. The method was immunoSEQ multiplex PCR; TCRdb's version includes in-frame clones alone and lacks a portion of them. Clone size and V and J calls were adopted from that table, with D and trimming inferred from the DNA. The top ten hold about a sixth of the sample, which has some 130,000 clones, about 80% seen once. These data are taken from a study of blood T cell repertoires in COVID-19. Turning to the study itself: The United States, Italy and Spain were the sources of the acute and convalescent COVID-19 samples. Sources were T cells, B-cell-depleted T cells, or PBMCs; the material itself was cDNA or gDNA.

The sequencing input was peripheral blood. The chain couples TRBV16 to TRBJ1-5; 8 bases line up with TRBD1. The sequence came from a woman aged 45-60 years with acute or convalescent COVID-19. Here the CDR3 DNA reads TGTGCCAGCAGCCAAGATTGGACAGGGTATCAGCCCCAGCATTTT. Encoded protein: CASSQDWTGYQPQHF.